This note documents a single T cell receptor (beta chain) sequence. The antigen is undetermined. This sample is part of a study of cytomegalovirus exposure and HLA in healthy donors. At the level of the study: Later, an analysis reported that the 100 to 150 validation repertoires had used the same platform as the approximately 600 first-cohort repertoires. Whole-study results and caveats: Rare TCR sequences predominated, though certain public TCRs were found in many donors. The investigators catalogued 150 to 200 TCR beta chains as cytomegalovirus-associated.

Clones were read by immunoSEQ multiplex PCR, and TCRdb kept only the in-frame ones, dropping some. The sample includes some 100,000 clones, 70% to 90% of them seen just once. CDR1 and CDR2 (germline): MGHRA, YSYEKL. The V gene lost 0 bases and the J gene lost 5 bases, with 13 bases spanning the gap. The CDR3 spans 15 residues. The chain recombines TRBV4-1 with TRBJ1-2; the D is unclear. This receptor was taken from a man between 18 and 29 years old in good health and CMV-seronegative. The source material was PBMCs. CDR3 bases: TGCGCCAGCAGCCAAGATTCCCCGGGTAAATATGGCTACACCTTC. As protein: CASSQDSPGKYGYTF.